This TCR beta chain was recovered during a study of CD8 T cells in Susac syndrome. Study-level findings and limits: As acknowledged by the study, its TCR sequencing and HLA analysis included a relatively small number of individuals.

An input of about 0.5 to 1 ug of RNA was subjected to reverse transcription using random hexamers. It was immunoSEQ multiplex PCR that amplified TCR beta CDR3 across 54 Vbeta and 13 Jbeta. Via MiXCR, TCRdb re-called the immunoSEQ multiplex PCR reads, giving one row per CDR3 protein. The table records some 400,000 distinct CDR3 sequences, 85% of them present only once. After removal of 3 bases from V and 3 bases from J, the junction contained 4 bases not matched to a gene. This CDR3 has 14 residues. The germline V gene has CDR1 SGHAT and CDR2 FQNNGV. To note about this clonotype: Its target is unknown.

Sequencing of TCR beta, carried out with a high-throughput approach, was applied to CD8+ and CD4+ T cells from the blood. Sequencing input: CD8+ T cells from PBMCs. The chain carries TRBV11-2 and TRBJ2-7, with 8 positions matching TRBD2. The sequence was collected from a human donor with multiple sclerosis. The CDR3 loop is CASSLFAGGYEQYF. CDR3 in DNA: TGTGCCAGCAGCTTGTTTGCGGGAGGCTACGAGCAGTACTTC.